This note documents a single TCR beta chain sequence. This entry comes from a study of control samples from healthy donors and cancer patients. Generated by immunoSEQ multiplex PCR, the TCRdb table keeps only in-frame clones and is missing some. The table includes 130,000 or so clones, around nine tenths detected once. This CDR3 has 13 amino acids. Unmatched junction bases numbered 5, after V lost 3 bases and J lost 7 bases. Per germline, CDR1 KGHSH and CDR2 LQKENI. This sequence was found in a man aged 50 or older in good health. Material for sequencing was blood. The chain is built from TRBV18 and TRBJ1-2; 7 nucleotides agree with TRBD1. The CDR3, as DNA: TGTGCCAGCTCACCGGACAGGAGTGGTGGCTACACCTTC. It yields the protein CASSPDRSGGYTF.